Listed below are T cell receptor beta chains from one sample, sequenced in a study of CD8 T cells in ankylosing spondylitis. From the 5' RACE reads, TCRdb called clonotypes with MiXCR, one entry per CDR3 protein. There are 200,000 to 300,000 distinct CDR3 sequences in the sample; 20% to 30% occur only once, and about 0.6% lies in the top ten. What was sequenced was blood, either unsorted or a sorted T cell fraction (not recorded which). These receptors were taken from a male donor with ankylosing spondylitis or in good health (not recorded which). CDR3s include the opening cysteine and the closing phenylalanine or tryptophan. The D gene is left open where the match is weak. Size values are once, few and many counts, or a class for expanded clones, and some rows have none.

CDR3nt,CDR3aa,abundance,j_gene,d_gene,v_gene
TGCGCCAGCAGCGGAAACTACAGGGAGAGCTACGAGCAGTACTTC,CASSGNYRESYEQYF,few,TRBJ2-7,.,TRBV5-1
TGTGCGATAGGGACGAACACAGATACGCAGTATTTT,CAIGTNTDTQYF,few,TRBJ2-3,.,TRBV6-1
TGTGCCAGCAGTTCCAGCGGGGGGGCCTATGAGCAGTTCTTC,CASSSSGGAYEQFF,few,TRBJ2-1,TRBD2,TRBV6-5
TGCAGTGCTGGATCTAATGCCGACACTGAAGCTTTCTTT,CSAGSNADTEAFF,.,TRBJ1-1,.,TRBV20-1
TGTGCCAGCAGCCCCAACGCTTATACTAGCACAGATACGCAGTATTTT,CASSPNAYTSTDTQYF,many,TRBJ2-3,.,TRBV4-2
TGTGCCAGCAGTGATCGGGGGAGCTCCTACGAGCAGTACTTC,CASSDRGSSYEQYF,.,TRBJ2-7,.,TRBV25-1
TGTGCCATCAGTGATACAGGGCAGCGGGAAAAACTGTTTTTT,CAISDTGQREKLFF,.,TRBJ1-4,.,TRBV10-3
TGTGCCAGCCGCTACCTAGCGTTCCCTTCCTACAATGAGCAGTTCTTC,CASRYLAFPSYNEQFF,few,TRBJ2-1,.,TRBV12-3/TRBV12-4
TGTGCCAGCAGCGTTGGCAGGGAAGCGTACGAGCAGTACTTC,CASSVGREAYEQYF,many,TRBJ2-7,.,TRBV5-5
TGTGCCAGCAGTTTTCGCCCGGGTCCCCTCGGGCAGCCCCAGCATTTT,CASSFRPGPLGQPQHF,many,TRBJ1-5,.,TRBV12-3/TRBV12-4
TGCAGTGCTAGTTTTCGGGCTGAAAAACTGTTTTTT,CSASFRAEKLFF,.,TRBJ1-4,.,TRBV20-1
TGCAGTGCTAGAGATATGGCGGTATACAATGAGCAGTTCTTC,CSARDMAVYNEQFF,.,TRBJ2-1,.,TRBV20-1
TGTGCCAGCACTCTTCAGAACACTGAAGCTTTCTTT,CASTLQNTEAFF,.,TRBJ1-1,.,TRBV12-3/TRBV12-4
TGCAGTGTCAGGGGGCGAGGAAACACCATATATTTT,CSVRGRGNTIYF,few,TRBJ1-3,TRBD1,TRBV20-1
TGTGCCAGCAGTTTAACCTCGGGGACCCAGTACTTC,CASSLTSGTQYF,many,TRBJ2-5,.,TRBV12-3/TRBV12-4
TGCGCCAGCAGCCCGGGGGGACACATCTCCTACAATGAGCAGTTCTTC,CASSPGGHISYNEQFF,.,TRBJ2-1,.,TRBV5-1
TGCAGCGCCAGACACTCTGGAAACACCATATATTTT,CSARHSGNTIYF,once,TRBJ1-3,.,TRBV29-1
TGTGCCAGCAGCGGTCCCCAAGAGACCCAGTACTTC,CASSGPQETQYF,many,TRBJ2-5,.,TRBV11-2
TGCGCCAGCAGTGAGATTTGGGGAGGGGAGCTGTTTTTT,CASSEIWGGELFF,many,TRBJ2-2,.,TRBV10-2
TGCAGTGCTAGGTGGACAGCCACCTACGAGCAGTACTTC,CSARWTATYEQYF,many,TRBJ2-7,.,TRBV20-1
TGTGCCAGCAGTTTAGCGATGACTAGCGGGGGGCTGGAGACCCAGTACTTC,CASSLAMTSGGLETQYF,few,TRBJ2-5,TRBD2,TRBV12-3/TRBV12-4
TGCAGTGCTAGAGACGGCAAGGGGAACACCGGGGAGCTGTTTTTT,CSARDGKGNTGELFF,.,TRBJ2-2,.,TRBV20-1
TGTGCCAGCACGCTGGGGGAACTGAACACTGAAGCTTTCTTT,CASTLGELNTEAFF,many,TRBJ1-1,.,TRBV6-1
TGTGCCAGCAGTAATCAGGGGTACGAGCAGTACTTC,CASSNQGYEQYF,.,TRBJ2-7,.,TRBV6-6
TGTGCCAGCGCCACGCCCCAGGCAAAGTATGGCTACACCTTC,CASATPQAKYGYTF,many,TRBJ1-2,.,TRBV6-1
TGTGCCAGCAGCCAAGCGCAAGGCGGGGGGGCTGATACGCAGTATTTT,CASSQAQGGGADTQYF,.,TRBJ2-3,TRBD2,TRBV11-2
TGCAGTGCTAGAGATCTGGGGGAGATCCAAGAGACCCAGTACTTC,CSARDLGEIQETQYF,once,TRBJ2-5,.,TRBV20-1
TGTGCCAGCAGTAACTCATTTCAGGGGCTTAACTATGGCTACACCTTC,CASSNSFQGLNYGYTF,many,TRBJ1-2,.,TRBV12-3/TRBV12-4
TGTGCCAGCAGCTCGGGGGGCCGGGGTAAAGAGACCCAGTACTTC,CASSSGGRGKETQYF,few,TRBJ2-5,.,TRBV7-2
TGCAGTGCTAGTGGCAGGGGATCCTACAATGAGCAGTTCTTC,CSASGRGSYNEQFF,few,TRBJ2-1,.,TRBV20-1
TGTGCCAGCAGGGCGGACACGAACACTGAAGCTTTCTTT,CASRADTNTEAFF,.,TRBJ1-1,.,TRBV6-6
TGCAGTGCTAGAGACCGGACAGGGGGGGCAGATACGCAGTATTTT,CSARDRTGGADTQYF,few,TRBJ2-3,TRBD1,TRBV20-1
TGTGCCATCAGTGAGGGAGCGGGGTTACCAGATACGCAGTATTTT,CAISEGAGLPDTQYF,.,TRBJ2-3,TRBD2,TRBV10-3
TGCAGTGCTAGAGTGGCGGGGACCTACGAGCAGTACTTC,CSARVAGTYEQYF,few,TRBJ2-7,.,TRBV20-1
TGCAGTGCCGCCCCTAGCGGTCATCACTACGAGCAGTACTTC,CSAAPSGHHYEQYF,.,TRBJ2-7,TRBD2,TRBV20-1
TGCAGTGCTAGTCCCGAGTTACAAGAGACCCAGTACTTC,CSASPELQETQYF,few,TRBJ2-5,.,TRBV20-1
TGTGCCAGCAGCCAAGTTCGGGGGGGCGAGCAGTACTTC,CASSQVRGGEQYF,many,TRBJ2-7,TRBD2,TRBV3-1
TGTGCCACCAGTCTTGGGACAGTCAATCAGCCCCAGCATTTT,CATSLGTVNQPQHF,few,TRBJ1-5,TRBD1,TRBV24-1
TGCAGCGTTGTTTACACTGAAGCTTTCTTT,CSVVYTEAFF,many,TRBJ1-1,.,TRBV29-1
TGTGCCACCGTGGGTCGGCAGGGGGTTGGAAACACCATATATTTT,CATVGRQGVGNTIYF,many,TRBJ1-3,TRBD1,TRBV10-3
TGCGCCAGCAGCTTGATGGGGGCTGCCTACAATGAGCAGTTCTTC,CASSLMGAAYNEQFF,once,TRBJ2-1,.,TRBV5-1
TGTGCCAGCAGTAGAAGGACTAGCGTCGGAGATACGCAGTATTTT,CASSRRTSVGDTQYF,.,TRBJ2-3,TRBD2,TRBV12-3/TRBV12-4
TGTGCCAGCAGCGGGACTAGCGGGGTCTACGATGAGCAGTTCTTC,CASSGTSGVYDEQFF,few,TRBJ2-1,TRBD2,TRBV7-6
TGCAGTGCTAGAGTACCGCAGGGGGACACCGGGGAGCTGTTTTTT,CSARVPQGDTGELFF,few,TRBJ2-2,TRBD1,TRBV20-1
TGTGCCAGCAGCACCCGACAGGGCAGGAACGAGCAGTACTTC,CASSTRQGRNEQYF,.,TRBJ2-7,TRBD1,TRBV5-5
TGCAGTGCTCCTCCCGACTCGGCCTACGAGCAGTACTTC,CSAPPDSAYEQYF,many,TRBJ2-7,.,TRBV20-1
TGTGCCAGCAGCCCTTCGTTCACCCCGTGGGGCAATGAGCAGTTCTTC,CASSPSFTPWGNEQFF,few,TRBJ2-1,.,TRBV7-2
TGCAGTGCTAGGGCGGGGGGTTATGGAGATACGCAGTATTTT,CSARAGGYGDTQYF,many,TRBJ2-3,TRBD2,TRBV20-1
TGTGCCATCAGCCAACAGAGGAAAGATACGCAGTATTTT,CAISQQRKDTQYF,once,TRBJ2-3,.,TRBV10-3
TGCAGTGCAACTCCGGGACTAGCTCTCTATGAGCAGTTCTTC,CSATPGLALYEQFF,.,TRBJ2-1,TRBD2,TRBV20-1
TGTGCCAGCAGTTGGTACCCCGACGAGACAGGGAGGGATGACTTC,CASSWYPDETGRDDF,few,TRBJ2-7,.,TRBV12-3/TRBV12-4
TGTGCCAGCAGTTACACCGACAGGGTCGGGGAGACCCAGTACTTC,CASSYTDRVGETQYF,.,TRBJ2-5,TRBD1,TRBV6-5
TGTGCCAGCAGCACCGGACTAGCGGGACCCGGGACCCAGTACTTC,CASSTGLAGPGTQYF,many,TRBJ2-5,TRBD2,TRBV7-2
TGCAGTGTAACCCTAGCGGGGGCGATGGAGACCCAGTACTTC,CSVTLAGAMETQYF,many,TRBJ2-5,TRBD2,TRBV20-1
TGCAGTACTTTAACCCGGGCCCGGGATCAGCCCCAGCATTTT,CSTLTRARDQPQHF,.,TRBJ1-5,.,TRBV20-1
TGTGCCAGCAGCGGCACCGGGACTCCCCTGACATACACCGGGGAGCTGTTTTTT,CASSGTGTPLTYTGELFF,many,TRBJ2-2,.,TRBV9
TGCAGCGTCAGCCGGGACACCGACTCTGGGGCCAACGTCCTGACTTTC,CSVSRDTDSGANVLTF,medium-sized,TRBJ2-6,.,TRBV29-1
TGTGCCAGCAGCGTCGCCCCGGGGCCCGAGGCCTACGAGCAGTACTTC,CASSVAPGPEAYEQYF,.,TRBJ2-7,.,TRBV9
TGCAGTGCCCTATACGGGGGGCTGAACACTGAAGCTTTCTTT,CSALYGGLNTEAFF,many,TRBJ1-1,.,TRBV20-1
TGCGCCAGCAGCTTGGGGTATGGGGGGGCAGGCGACGAGCAGTACTTC,CASSLGYGGAGDEQYF,.,TRBJ2-7,.,TRBV5-1